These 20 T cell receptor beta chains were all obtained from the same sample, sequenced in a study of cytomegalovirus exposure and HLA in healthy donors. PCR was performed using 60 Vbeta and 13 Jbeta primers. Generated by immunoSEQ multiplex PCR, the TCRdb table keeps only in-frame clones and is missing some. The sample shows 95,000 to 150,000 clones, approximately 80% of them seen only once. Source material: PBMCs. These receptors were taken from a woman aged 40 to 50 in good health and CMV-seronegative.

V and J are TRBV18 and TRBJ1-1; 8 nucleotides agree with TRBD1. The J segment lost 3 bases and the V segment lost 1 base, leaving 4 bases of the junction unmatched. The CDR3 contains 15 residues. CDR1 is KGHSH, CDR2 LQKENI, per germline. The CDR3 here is CASSPRQGADTEAFF. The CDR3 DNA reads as TGTGCCAGCTCACCACGTCAGGGGGCAGACACTGAAGCTTTCTTT.

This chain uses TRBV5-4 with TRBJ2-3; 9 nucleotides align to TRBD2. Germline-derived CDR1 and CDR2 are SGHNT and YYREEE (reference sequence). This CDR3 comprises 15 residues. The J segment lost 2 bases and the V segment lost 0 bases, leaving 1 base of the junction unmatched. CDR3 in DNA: TGTGCCAGCAGCTTGGGGGGACTAGCCACAGATACGCAGTATTTT. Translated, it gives CASSLGGLATDTQYF.

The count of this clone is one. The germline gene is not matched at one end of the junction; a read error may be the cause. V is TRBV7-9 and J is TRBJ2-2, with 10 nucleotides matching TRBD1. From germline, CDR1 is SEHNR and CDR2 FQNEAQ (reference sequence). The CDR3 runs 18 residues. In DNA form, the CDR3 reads TGTTCCAGCAGCTTACTTCGCGGTAAAGGACAGGGGGCCGGGGAGCTGTTTTTT. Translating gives CSSSLLRGKGQGAGELFF.

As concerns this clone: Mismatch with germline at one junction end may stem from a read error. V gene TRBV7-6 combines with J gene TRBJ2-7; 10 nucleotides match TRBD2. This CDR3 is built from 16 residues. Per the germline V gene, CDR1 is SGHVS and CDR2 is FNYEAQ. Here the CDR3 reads CASSSPQLAGAYERYF. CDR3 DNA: TGTGCCAGCAGCTCACCTCAGCTAGCGGGAGCGTATGAGCGGTACTTC.

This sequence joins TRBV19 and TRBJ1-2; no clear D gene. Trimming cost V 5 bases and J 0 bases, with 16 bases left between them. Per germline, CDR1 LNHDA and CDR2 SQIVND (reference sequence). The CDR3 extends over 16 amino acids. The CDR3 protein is CASSWARQLTNYGYTF. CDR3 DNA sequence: TGTGCCAGTAGTTGGGCCAGGCAGCTAACTAACTATGGCTACACCTTC.

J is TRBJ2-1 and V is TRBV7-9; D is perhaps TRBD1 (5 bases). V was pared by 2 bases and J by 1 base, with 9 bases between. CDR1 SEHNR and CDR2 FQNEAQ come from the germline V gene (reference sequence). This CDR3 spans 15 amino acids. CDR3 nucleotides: TGTGCCAGCAGCTTATGGCAGGGTTCCTACAATGAGCAGTTCTTC. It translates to CASSLWQGSYNEQFF.

The CDR3 DNA reads as TGTGCCAGCAGCACGAGACAGGGGATGAACACTGAAGCTTTCTTT. This encodes CASSTRQGMNTEAFF. V gene TRBV11-2 combines with J gene TRBJ1-1, with 8 bases lining up with TRBD1. Per germline, CDR1 SGHAT and CDR2 FQNNGV. The CDR3 has 15 residues. The V and J ends lost 5 bases and 0 bases, in that order; junction bases with no gene match: 5.

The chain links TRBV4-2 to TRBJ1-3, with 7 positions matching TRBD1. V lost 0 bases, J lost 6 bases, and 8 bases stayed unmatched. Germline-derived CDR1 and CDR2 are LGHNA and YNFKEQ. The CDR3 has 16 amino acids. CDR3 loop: CASSQDQDREVNTIYF. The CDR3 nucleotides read TGTGCCAGCAGCCAAGACCAAGACAGGGAAGTAAACACCATATATTTT.

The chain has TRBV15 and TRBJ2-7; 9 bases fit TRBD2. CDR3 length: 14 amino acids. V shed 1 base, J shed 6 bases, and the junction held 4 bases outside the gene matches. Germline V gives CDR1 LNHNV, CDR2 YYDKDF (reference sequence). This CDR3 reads CATSRGDSGGEQYF. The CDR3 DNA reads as TGTGCCACCAGCAGAGGAGATAGCGGGGGCGAGCAGTACTTC.

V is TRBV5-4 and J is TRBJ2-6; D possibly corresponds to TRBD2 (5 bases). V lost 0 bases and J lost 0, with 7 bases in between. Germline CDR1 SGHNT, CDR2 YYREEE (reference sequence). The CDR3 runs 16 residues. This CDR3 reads CASSLGRASGANVLTF. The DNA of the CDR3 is TGTGCCAGCAGCTTGGGGCGGGCCTCTGGGGCCAACGTCCTGACTTTC.

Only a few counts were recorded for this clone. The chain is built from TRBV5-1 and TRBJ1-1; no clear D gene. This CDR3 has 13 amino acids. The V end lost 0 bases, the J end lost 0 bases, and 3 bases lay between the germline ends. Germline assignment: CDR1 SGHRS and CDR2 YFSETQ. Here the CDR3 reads CASSLVVNTEAFF. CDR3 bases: TGCGCCAGCAGCTTGGTAGTGAACACTGAAGCTTTCTTT.

CDR3 loop: CASSIDGGGGRESNQPQHF. As DNA, the CDR3 is TGTGCCAGTAGTATAGATGGAGGAGGGGGCCGGGAATCCAATCAGCCCCAGCATTTT. This chain uses TRBV19 with TRBJ1-5; 7 bases align to TRBD1. V lost 0 bases to trimming and J lost 3 bases; unmatched junction nucleotides: 14. Germline CDR1 is LNHDA and CDR2 is SQIVND (reference sequence). The CDR3 has 19 amino acids. The full variable domain, in which reference TRBV19 and TRBJ1-5 provide the parts outside the CDR3, is DGGITQSPKYLFRKEGQNVTLSCEQNLNHDAMYWYRQDPGQGLRLIYYSQIVNDFQKGDIAEGYSVSREKKESFPLTVTSAQKNPTAFYLCASSIDGGGGRESNQPQHFGDGTRLSIL.

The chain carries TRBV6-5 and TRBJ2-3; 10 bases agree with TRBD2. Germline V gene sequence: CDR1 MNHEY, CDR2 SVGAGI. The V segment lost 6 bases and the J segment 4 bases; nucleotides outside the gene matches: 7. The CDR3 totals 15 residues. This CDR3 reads CASRSGRAISDTQYF. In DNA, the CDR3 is TGTGCCAGCAGGAGCGGGAGGGCCATCTCAGATACGCAGTATTTT.

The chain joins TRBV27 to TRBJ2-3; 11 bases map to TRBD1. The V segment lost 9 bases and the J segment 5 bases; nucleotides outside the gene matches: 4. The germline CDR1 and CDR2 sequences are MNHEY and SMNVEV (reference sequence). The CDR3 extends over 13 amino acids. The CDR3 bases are TGTGCCAGACCGGGACAGGGGGGAGATACGCAGTATTTT. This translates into CARPGQGGDTQYF.

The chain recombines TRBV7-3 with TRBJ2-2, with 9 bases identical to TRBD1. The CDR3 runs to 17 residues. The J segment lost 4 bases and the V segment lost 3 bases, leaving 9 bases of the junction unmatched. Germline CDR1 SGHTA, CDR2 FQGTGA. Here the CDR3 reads CASSFGGTGISTGELFF. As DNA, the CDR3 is TGTGCCAGCAGCTTCGGGGGGACAGGGATTTCCACCGGGGAGCTGTTTTTT.

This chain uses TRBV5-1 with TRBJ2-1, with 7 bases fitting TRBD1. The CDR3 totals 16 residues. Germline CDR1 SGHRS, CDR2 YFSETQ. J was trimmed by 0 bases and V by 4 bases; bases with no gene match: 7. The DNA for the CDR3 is TGCGCCAGCAGCAACGGGACAGCGCCCTCCTACAATGAGCAGTTCTTC. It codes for CASSNGTAPSYNEQFF.

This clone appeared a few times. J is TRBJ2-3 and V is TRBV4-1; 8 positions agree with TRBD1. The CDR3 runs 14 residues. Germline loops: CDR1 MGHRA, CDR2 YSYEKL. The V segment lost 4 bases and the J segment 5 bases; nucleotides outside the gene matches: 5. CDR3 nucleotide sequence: TGCGCCAGCAGCCTCTGGACAGGGAAAGATACGCAGTATTTT. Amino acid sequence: CASSLWTGKDTQYF.

The CDR3 reads CALRDSKTLYGYTF. CDR3 coding DNA: TGTGCCCTCCGGGACAGTAAAACTCTTTATGGCTACACCTTC. This chain links TRBV10-3 with TRBJ1-2; 7 bases match TRBD1. J gave up 5 bases and V 11 bases, and 14 bases lay outside the gene matches. Germline V CDR1 and CDR2: ENHRY, SYGVKD. The CDR3 spans 14 residues.

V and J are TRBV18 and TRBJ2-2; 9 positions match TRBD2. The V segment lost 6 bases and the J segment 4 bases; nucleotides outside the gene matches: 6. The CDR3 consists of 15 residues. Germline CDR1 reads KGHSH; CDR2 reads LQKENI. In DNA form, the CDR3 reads TGTGCCAGCTCCCGGGAGACTAGCGGCACCGGGGAGCTGTTTTTT. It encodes CASSRETSGTGELFF.

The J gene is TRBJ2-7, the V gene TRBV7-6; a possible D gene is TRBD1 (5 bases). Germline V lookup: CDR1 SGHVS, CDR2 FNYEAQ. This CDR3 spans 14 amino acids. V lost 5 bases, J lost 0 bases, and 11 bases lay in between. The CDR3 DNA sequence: TGTGCCAGCAGCCCTGAGACAGACTCCTACGAGCAGTACTTC. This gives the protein CASSPETDSYEQYF.